This entry features one T cell receptor (beta chain) sequence. TCRdb reanalysed the 5' RACE reads using MiXCR and keeps one entry per CDR3 protein. The repertoire holds 600,000 to 700,000 distinct CDR3 sequences, over 20% seen once, with 4.3% in the top ten. This entry is derived from a study of identical twins. Deletions cut 6 bases from V and 4 bases from J, with 16 bases between. Germline V CDR1 and CDR2: DFQATT, SNEGSKA (reference sequence). The CDR3 is 13 amino acids. This sample was shared with a second study, whose subject was T cells expressing NK-cell markers. As that report states: Seven sequenced donors out of eight were HCMV-seropositive, one seronegative. In about six donors, dominant CD3+CD56+NKG2C+ clonotypes ranked among the top 10 CD8+ clonotypes. Similarly, these clonotypes led the CD3+CD56-NKG2C+ fraction as well in four donors.

The sequence was obtained from a woman aged 18-29 years in good health. Sequenced input: PBMCs. This chain uses TRBV20-1 with TRBJ2-7; a weak D match, TRBD1 (5 bases). The CDR3 coding sequence is TGCAGTGCCAGCGCGGCAGGGTTATACGAGCAGTACTTC. Protein product: CSASAAGLYEQYF.